This T cell receptor beta chain was documented in a study of blood T cell repertoires in COVID-19 (dated by TCRdb to about 2020). About the full investigation: Samples from collaborators originated in the United States, Italy and Spain and spanned both the acute and convalescent phases of COVID-19. Sample metadata almost always included a de-identified subject ID, COVID-19 status, age in years and sex. The dataset comprised deeply sampled blood TCRbeta repertoires from subjects exposed to, actively infected with, or recovered from COVID-19. The samples were drawn from the first 160 participants of the ongoing ImmuneRACE study and from 1,200 or so subjects provided by 6 global collaborators. The repertoires were made available in a free public database intended to serve as a resource for research on the immune response to SARS-CoV-2. Where available, HLA class I and class II types were taken from metadata supplied by the sample provider and were not determined by assay-based typing. The material from the prospective study consisted of cDNA or gDNA derived from T cells, B-cell-depleted T cells, or PBMCs.

TCRbeta CDR3 regions were amplified from genomic DNA using the immunoSEQ Assay, a bias-controlled multiplex PCR. Turning to the authors' computational methods: The number of nucleated cells in each sample was estimated by amplification of reference gene primers within the assay. To quantify the absolute abundance of each unique TCRbeta CDR3 rearrangement, sequence reads were collapsed and filtered. For each sample, productive Simpson clonality was calculated by taking the square root of Simpson's diversity index across productive rearrangements. TCRdb retrieved this table from immuneACCESS and kept in-frame rearrangements only. Not all clones are present; in checked studies, unresolved V genes account for under half, and no reason is known for the remainder. That table supplies the V and J calls and clone size; D and trimming were determined from the DNA. This sample lists fewer than 250,000 clones; 85% were detected once. The biggest ten clones account for 5% to 7% of the sample.

The collaborating institutions used their own protocols to collect whole blood in K2EDTA tubes. For TCRbeta analysis, collaborators shipped samples as frozen whole blood, isolated PBMCs, or DNA extracted from either of those sample types. V lost 3 bases and J lost 0 bases; the stretch between them is 7 bases long. CDR1 and CDR2, per the germline V gene, are SGDLS and YYNGEE. The CDR3 has 14 amino acids, counting the end cysteine and phenylalanine. Here the CDR3 DNA is all that survives: 42 bases in frame from base 1. Study-wide findings and limitations: The quantity of clinical and demographic metadata differed by source and by participant and was supplied without curation.

With regard to this clone: What antigen it recognizes has not been identified. Per-base quality was not reported, and no clone a single base away is much larger than it.

The receptor was derived from a woman aged 60-75 years with active or convalescent COVID-19. Sequencing was carried out using peripheral blood. The chain joins TRBV9 to TRBJ1-3; no D gene can be assigned with confidence. The DNA is TGTGCCAGCAGCGCCACATACTCTGGAAACACCATATATTTT. Translated, this gives CASSATYSGNTIYF.